The clone carrying this TCR beta chain has only a few counts. This sample stems from a study of blood T cell repertoires in COVID-19. Study context: Specimens from acute and convalescent COVID-19 originated in the United States, Italy and Spain.

Here immunoSEQ multiplex PCR was the method, and the copy in TCRdb shows in-frame clones only, minus some. Of 150,000 to 200,000 clones in the sample, 75% to 90% were seen once. Germline CDR1 KGHSH, CDR2 LQKENI. V shed 3 bases, J shed 8 bases, and the junction held 6 bases outside the gene matches. The CDR3 consists of 15 residues. This TCR was recovered from a man in his 70s with active or convalescent COVID-19. The chain is built from TRBV18 and TRBJ1-6; 8 bases match TRBD1. Sequenced sample: peripheral blood. CDR3 protein: CASSPEGTGHSPLHF. Written as DNA, the CDR3 is TGTGCCAGCTCACCGGAGGGGACAGGACATTCACCCCTCCACTTT.